The 17 T cell receptor beta chains listed next were all sequenced from one sample in a study of blood T cell repertoires in COVID-19. Using immunoSEQ multiplex PCR, the repertoire was profiled, and TCRdb retains in-frame clones only, with some absent. The sample includes around 300,000 clones, roughly 88% seen only once; the top ten take approximately 9.9%. Sequencing was done on a sample of peripheral blood. The source is a woman aged 70-85 years with acute or convalescent COVID-19.

The gene calls are TRBV19 and TRBJ2-5; no clear D gene. Germline-derived CDR1 and CDR2 are LNHDA and SQIVND (reference sequence). V was pared by 5 bases and J by 2 bases, with 6 bases between. This CDR3 contains 12 residues. The CDR3 bases are TGTGCCAGTAGTGACGGGCAAGAGACCCAGTACTTC. Its translation: CASSDGQETQYF. Filled out from reference TRBV19 and TRBJ2-5, the complete variable domain reads DGGITQSPKYLFRKEGQNVTLSCEQNLNHDAMYWYRQDPGQGLRLIYYSQIVNDFQKGDIAEGYSVSREKKESFPLTVTSAQKNPTAFYLCASSDGQETQYFGPGTRLLVL.

This sequence joins TRBV19 and TRBJ2-3, with TRBD1 matching 9 bases. Trimming at V came to 8 bases and at J to 0 bases, leaving 6 bases not matched to a gene. The CDR3 covers 15 residues. Germline-derived CDR1 and CDR2 are LNHDA and SQIVND (reference sequence). CDR3: CASGDGQGSTDTQYF. The CDR3 nucleotides are TGTGCCAGTGGGGACGGACAGGGGAGCACAGATACGCAGTATTTT.

The V and J genes are TRBV5-5 and TRBJ2-1; 11 bases fit TRBD2. Trimming took 4 bases from V and 6 from J; bases not matched to a gene: 6. This CDR3 has 15 amino acids. Germline CDR1 is SGHKS and CDR2 is YYEKEE (reference sequence). This chain's CDR3 is CASSVLAGGFNEQFF. DNA for the CDR3: TGTGCCAGCAGCGTGCTAGCGGGGGGCTTCAATGAGCAGTTCTTC.

This rearrangement joins TRBV5-8 to TRBJ2-2; 8 positions agree with TRBD1. Losses at the gene ends were 5 bases for V and 6 bases for J; bases not matched to a gene: 6. CDR1 is SGHTS, CDR2 YDEGEE, per germline. CDR3 length: 14 amino acids. The CDR3 here is CASSLGQGAGELFF. In DNA form, the CDR3 reads TGTGCCAGCAGTCTCGGACAGGGCGCCGGGGAGCTGTTTTTT.

CDR3 bases: TGCGCCAGTTTCACAGGGGATAGAGAGACCCAGTACTTC. Translating gives CASFTGDRETQYF. The V gene is TRBV5-1, the J gene TRBJ2-5; 7 bases map to TRBD1. After removal of 8 bases from V and 4 bases from J, the junction contained 8 bases not matched to a gene. This CDR3 has 13 amino acids. Germline V gene lookup returns CDR1 SGHRS and CDR2 YFSETQ.

The rearrangement links TRBV10-3 to TRBJ2-1; possible D gene TRBD2, 6 bases. V was cut by 9 bases and J by 1 base, with 10 bases left in between. The V gene's germline CDR1 is ENHRY and CDR2 SYGVKD. The CDR3 is 13 residues long. As DNA, the CDR3 is TGTGCCATAGGAGGGCCTTCCTACAATGAGCAGTTCTTC. This codes for CAIGGPSYNEQFF.

The V gene is TRBV4-1, the J gene TRBJ2-7, with TRBD1 matching 10 bases. In germline, CDR1 is MGHRA, CDR2 YSYEKL. Trimming took 1 base from V and 5 from J; bases not matched to a gene: 8. The CDR3 length is 16 residues. CDR3 region: CASSQGADRGRNEQYF. Here the CDR3 DNA reads TGCGCCAGCAGCCAAGGGGCAGACAGGGGGCGCAACGAGCAGTACTTC.

The chain couples TRBV3-1 (or the pseudogene TRBV3-2) to TRBJ1-1, with D tentatively TRBD1 (6 bases). Germline values: CDR1 LGHDT, CDR2 YNNKEL (reference sequence). Trimming left V 3 bases short and J 0 bases short, with 11 bases between. The CDR3 is 15 residues long. The CDR3 protein is CASSQRTGMNTEAFF. CDR3 coding DNA: TGTGCCAGCAGCCAGAGAACAGGGATGAACACTGAAGCTTTCTTT.

The rearrangement links TRBV6-5 to TRBJ1-6, with TRBD1 as a possible D gene (5 bases). V was cut by 2 bases and J by 8 bases, with 7 bases left in between. This CDR3 contains 13 residues. The germline CDR1 and CDR2 sequences are MNHEY and SVGAGI. The CDR3 spells CASSYGGDSPLHF. In DNA, the CDR3 is TGTGCCAGCAGTTACGGGGGGGATTCACCCCTCCACTTT.

This chain connects TRBV11-2 to TRBJ2-3, with D possibly being TRBD2 (6 bases). The CDR3 runs to 15 residues. In germline, CDR1 is SGHAT, CDR2 FQNNGV. V gave up 5 bases and J gave up 2 bases, with 14 bases separating them. CDR3 coding DNA: TGTGCCAGCAGCAACCGACCGGGGGACACAGATACGCAGTATTTT. Residues: CASSNRPGDTDTQYF.

The V call is TRBV9, the J call TRBJ2-3, with D uncertain. V was pared by 2 bases and J by 7 bases, with 5 bases between. Germline CDR1 SGDLS, CDR2 YYNGEE. The CDR3 loop spans 11 amino acids. The CDR3 DNA reads TGTGCCAGCAGCGTCGGGTATACGCAGTATTTT. The encoded protein is CASSVGYTQYF.

The chain has TRBV7-8 and TRBJ2-3, with TRBD1 matching over 7 bases. The CDR3 totals 14 residues. Losses at the gene ends were 5 bases for V and 7 bases for J; bases not matched to a gene: 9. The germline CDR1 and CDR2 sequences are SGHVS and FQNEAQ. CDR3 nucleotides: TGTGCCAGCAGCACCCGGACAGGTACTAATACGCAGTATTTT. Its translation: CASSTRTGTNTQYF.

The V and J genes are TRBV6-1 and TRBJ1-2; the D gene is possibly TRBD1 (6 bases). Germline V CDR1 and CDR2: MNHNS, SASEGT. CDR3 size: 15 residues. V lost 3 bases, J lost 7 bases, and 18 bases lay in between. The DNA for the CDR3 is TGTGCCAGCAGTGAGGTTGGTGGCAGGGGCCTTGGCTACACCTTC. This sequence encodes CASSEVGGRGLGYTF.

V is TRBV5-5 and J is TRBJ1-1; D is unresolved. The V gene's germline CDR1 is SGHKS and CDR2 YYEKEE (reference sequence). The CDR3 has 13 amino acids. Trimming pared 1 base from V and 5 bases from J, leaving 9 bases between. The CDR3 region has the DNA TGTGCCAGCAGCTTGACGGCGGAAACTGAAGCTTTCTTT. This gives the protein CASSLTAETEAFF.

The J gene is TRBJ1-2, the V gene TRBV19, with D maybe TRBD1 (5 bases). CDR3 length: 15 residues. Germline assignment: CDR1 LNHDA and CDR2 SQIVND (reference sequence). Trimming shortened V by 7 bases and J by 2 bases, and 17 bases separated the two germline ends. The chain's CDR3 is CASTPGFRGNYGYTF. In DNA, the CDR3 is TGTGCCAGTACCCCGGGCTTTCGGGGGAACTATGGCTACACCTTC.

The chain has TRBV11-1 and TRBJ2-7, with a weak D call TRBD1 (6 bases). CDR1 and CDR2 from the germline V gene are SGHAT and FQDESV (reference sequence). V lost 6 bases and J lost 5, with 17 bases in between. CDR3 size: 14 residues. The CDR3 bases are TGTGCCAGCAGTTTTTCTGTGGGGGCCCACGAGCAGTACTTC. It specifies CASSFSVGAHEQYF. Using reference TRBV11-1 and TRBJ2-7 for the parts outside the CDR3, the full variable domain is EAEVAQSPRYKITEKSQAVAFWCDPISGHATLYWYRQILGQGPELLVQFQDESVVDDSQLPKDRFSAERLKGVDSTLKIQPAELGDSAMYLCASSFSVGAHEQYFGPGTRLTVT.

The chain links TRBV5-1 to TRBJ2-3; maybe TRBD2 (5 bases). Germline lookup yields CDR1 SGHRS and CDR2 YFSETQ. The V end lost 0 bases, the J end lost 6 bases, and 20 bases lay between the germline ends. The CDR3 length is 17 residues. In DNA form, the CDR3 reads TGCGCCAGCAGCTTGGGGCACACGCGAGGGTTTGGGGATACGCAGTATTTT. This translates into CASSLGHTRGFGDTQYF.